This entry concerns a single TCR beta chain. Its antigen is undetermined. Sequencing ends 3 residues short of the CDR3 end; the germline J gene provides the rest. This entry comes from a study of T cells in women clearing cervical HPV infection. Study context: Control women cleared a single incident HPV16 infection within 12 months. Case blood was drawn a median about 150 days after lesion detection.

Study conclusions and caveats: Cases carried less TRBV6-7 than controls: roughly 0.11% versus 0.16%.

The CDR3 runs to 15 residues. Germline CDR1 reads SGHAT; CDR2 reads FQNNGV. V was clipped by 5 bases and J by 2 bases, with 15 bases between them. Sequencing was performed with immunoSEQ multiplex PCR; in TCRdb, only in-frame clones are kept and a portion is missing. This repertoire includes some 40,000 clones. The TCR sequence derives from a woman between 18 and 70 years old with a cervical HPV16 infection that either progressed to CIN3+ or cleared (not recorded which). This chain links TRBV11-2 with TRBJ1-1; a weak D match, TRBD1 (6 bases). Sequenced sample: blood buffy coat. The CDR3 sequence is CASSAGGRANTEAFF. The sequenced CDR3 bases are TGTGCCAGCAGCGCGGGGGGCAGGGCCAACACTGAA.